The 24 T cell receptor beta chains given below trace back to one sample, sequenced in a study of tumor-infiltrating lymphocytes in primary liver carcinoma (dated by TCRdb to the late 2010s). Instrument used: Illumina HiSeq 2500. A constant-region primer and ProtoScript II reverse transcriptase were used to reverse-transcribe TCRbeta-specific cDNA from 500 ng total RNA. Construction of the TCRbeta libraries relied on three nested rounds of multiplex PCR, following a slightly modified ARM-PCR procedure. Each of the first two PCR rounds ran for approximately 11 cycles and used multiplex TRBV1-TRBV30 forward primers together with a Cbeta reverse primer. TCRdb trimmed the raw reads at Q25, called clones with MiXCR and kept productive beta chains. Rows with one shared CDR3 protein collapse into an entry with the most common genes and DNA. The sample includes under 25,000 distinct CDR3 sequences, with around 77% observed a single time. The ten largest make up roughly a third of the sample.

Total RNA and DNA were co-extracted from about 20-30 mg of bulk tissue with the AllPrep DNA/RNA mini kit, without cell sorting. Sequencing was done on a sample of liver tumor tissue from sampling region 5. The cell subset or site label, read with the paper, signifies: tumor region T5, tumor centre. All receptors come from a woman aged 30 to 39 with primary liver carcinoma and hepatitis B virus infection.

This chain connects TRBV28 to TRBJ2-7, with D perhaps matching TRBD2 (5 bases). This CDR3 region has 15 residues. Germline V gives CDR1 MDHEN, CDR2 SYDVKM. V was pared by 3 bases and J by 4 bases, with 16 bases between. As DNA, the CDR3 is TGTGCCAGCAGTTTGCACCACCCGGGGTTTTACGAGCAGTACTTC. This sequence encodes CASSLHHPGFYEQYF.

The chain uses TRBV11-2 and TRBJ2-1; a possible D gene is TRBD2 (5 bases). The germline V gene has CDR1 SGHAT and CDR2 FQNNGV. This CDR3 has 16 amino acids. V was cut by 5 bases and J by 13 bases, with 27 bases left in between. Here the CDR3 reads CASSTSLAGGYNVQFF. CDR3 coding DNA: TGTGCCAGCAGCACCTCTCTAGCAGGAGGATACAATGTACAGTTCTTC.

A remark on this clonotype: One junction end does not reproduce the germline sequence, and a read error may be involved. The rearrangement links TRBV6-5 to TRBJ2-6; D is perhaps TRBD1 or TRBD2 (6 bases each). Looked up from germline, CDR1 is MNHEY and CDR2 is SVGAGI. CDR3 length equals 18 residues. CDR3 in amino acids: CGSKTYRGRVSGVNVPTF. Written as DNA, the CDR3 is TGTGGCAGCAAGACATACCGGGGGCGCGTCTCTGGGGTCAACGTGCCGACTTTC.

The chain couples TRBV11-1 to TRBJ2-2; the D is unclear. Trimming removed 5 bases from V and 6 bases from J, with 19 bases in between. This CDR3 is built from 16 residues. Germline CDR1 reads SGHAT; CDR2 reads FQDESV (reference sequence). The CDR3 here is CASSKVMARVSGELFF. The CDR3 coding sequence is TGTGCCAGCAGCAAGGTTATGGCGAGAGTATCCGGGGAGCTGTTTTTT. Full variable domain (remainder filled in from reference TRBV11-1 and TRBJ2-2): EAEVAQSPRYKITEKSQAVAFWCDPISGHATLYWYRQILGQGPELLVQFQDESVVDDSQLPKDRFSAERLKGVDSTLKIQPAELGDSAMYLCASSKVMARVSGELFFGEGSRLTVL.

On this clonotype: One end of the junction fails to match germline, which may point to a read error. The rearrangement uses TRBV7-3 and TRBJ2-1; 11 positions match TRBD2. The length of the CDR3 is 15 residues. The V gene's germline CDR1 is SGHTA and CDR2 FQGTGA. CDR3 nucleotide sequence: TGTGCCAGCAGCTTGACTAGCGGGATGAACAATGGGCAGTTCTTC. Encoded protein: CASSLTSGMNNGQFF.

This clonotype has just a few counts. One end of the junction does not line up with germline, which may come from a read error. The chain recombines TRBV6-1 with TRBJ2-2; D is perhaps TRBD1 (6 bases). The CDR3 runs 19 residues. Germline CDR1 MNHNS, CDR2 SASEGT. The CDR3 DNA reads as TGTGCCAGTAGTGAGACCCTTCCCAGGGGCGCCGCGAACACCGGGGAGCTGTTTTTT. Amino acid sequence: CASSETLPRGAANTGELFF.

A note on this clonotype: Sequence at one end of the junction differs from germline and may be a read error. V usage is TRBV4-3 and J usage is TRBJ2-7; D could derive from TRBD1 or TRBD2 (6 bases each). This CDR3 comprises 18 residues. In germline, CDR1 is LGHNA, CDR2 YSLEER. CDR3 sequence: CASSQAVKGGHISYEQYF. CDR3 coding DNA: TGCGCCAGCAGCCAAGCTGTTAAGGGGGGTCACATTAGCTACGAACAGTACTTC.

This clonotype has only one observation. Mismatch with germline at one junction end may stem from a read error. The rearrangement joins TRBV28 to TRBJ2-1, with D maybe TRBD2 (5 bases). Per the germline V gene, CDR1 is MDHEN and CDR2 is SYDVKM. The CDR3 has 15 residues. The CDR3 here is CTSSLEASSYKEQFF. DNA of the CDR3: TGTACCAGCAGTCTGGAGGCCAGCTCCTACAAGGAGCAGTTCTTC.

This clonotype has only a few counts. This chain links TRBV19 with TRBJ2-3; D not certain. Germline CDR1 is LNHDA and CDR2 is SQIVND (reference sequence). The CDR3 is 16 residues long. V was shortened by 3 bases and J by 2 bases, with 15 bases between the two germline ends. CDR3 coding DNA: TGTGCCAGTAGTATGGGGATGGTCCCGTCCACAGATACGCAGTATTTT. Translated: CASSMGMVPSTDTQYF.

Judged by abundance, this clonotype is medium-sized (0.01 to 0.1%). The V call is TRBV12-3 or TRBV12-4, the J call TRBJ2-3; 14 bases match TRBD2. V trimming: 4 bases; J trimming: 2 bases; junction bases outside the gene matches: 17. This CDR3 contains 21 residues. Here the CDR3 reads CASSSSGPGTSGSGATDTQYF. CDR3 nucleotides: TGTGCCAGCAGTTCCAGTGGTCCCGGGACTAGCGGGAGTGGGGCCACAGATACGCAGTATTTT.

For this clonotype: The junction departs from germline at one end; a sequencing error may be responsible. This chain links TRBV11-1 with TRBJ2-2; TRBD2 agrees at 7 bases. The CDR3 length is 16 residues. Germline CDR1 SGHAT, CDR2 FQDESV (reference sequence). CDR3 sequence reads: CASSRVMAGVSGKLFF. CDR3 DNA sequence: TGTGCCAGCAGCAGAGTTATGGCGGGAGTCTCCGGGAAGCTGTTTTTT.

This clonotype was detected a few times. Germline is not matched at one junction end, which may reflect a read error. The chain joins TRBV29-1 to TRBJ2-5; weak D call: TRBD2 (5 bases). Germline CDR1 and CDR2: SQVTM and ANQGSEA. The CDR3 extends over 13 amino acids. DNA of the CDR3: TGTAGCGTTGACTCGTCTGCCAAAGAGACCCAGTACTTC. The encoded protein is CSVDSSAKETQYF.

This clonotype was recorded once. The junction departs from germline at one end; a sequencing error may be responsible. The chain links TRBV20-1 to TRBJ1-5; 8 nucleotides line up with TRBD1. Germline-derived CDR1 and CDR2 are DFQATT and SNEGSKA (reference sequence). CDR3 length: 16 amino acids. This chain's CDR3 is CGARPSSDRARQPQHF. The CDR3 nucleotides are TGCGGTGCTAGGCCTTCTTCGGACAGGGCCAGGCAGCCCCAACATTTT.

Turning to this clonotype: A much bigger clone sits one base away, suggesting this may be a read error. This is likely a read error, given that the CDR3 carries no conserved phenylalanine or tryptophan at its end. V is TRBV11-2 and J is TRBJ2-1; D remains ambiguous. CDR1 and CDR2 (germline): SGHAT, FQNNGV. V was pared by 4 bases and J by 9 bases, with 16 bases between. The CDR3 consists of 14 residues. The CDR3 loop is CASSSRPPRGEQFL. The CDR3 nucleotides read TGTGCCAGCAGCTCCCGGCCGCCGAGAGGTGAGCAGTTCCTC.

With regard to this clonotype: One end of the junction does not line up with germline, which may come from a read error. The DNA of the CDR3 is TGTACCAGCAGCCCCCGACAGGGAAGCGGTTACATCTTC. It specifies CTSSPRQGSGYIF. The chain carries TRBV11-2 and TRBJ1-2, with 7 bases identical to TRBD1. CDR1 is SGHAT, CDR2 FQNNGV, per germline. This CDR3 is built from 13 residues.

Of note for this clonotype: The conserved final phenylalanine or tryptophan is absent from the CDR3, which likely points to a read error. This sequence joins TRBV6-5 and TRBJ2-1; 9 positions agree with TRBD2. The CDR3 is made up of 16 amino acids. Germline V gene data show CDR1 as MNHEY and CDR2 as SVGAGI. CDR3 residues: CASSYGLREGQNEQFL. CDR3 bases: TGTGCTAGCAGCTACGGACTGCGGGAGGGCCAAAATGAGCAGTTCCTC.

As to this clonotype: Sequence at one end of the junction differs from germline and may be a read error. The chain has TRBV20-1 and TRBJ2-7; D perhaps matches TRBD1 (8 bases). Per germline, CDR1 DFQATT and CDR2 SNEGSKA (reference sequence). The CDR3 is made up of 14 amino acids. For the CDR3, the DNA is TGCAGTACTAGCGCAGGGGGACAGGCCTACGAGCAGTACTTC. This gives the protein CSTSAGGQAYEQYF.

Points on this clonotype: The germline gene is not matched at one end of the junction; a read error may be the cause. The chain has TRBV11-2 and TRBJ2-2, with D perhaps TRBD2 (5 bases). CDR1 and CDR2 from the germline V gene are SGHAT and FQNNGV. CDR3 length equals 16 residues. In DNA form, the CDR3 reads TGTGCCAGCAGGCCCAATCCCCAATTGAACACCGGGGAGCTGGTTTTT. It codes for CASRPNPQLNTGELVF.

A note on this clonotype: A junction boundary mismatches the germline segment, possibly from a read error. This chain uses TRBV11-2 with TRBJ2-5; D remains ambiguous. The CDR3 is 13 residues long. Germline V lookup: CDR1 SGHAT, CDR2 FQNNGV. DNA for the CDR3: TGCGCCAGCAGCTTATGGCGGCATGAGACACAGTACTTC. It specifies CASSLWRHETQYF.

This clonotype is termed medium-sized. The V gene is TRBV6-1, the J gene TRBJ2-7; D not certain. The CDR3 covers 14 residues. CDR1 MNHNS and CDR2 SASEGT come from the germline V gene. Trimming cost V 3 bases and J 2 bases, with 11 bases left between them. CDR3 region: CASSDFGPPYEQYF. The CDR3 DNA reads TGTGCCAGCAGTGACTTCGGGCCGCCCTACGAGCAGTACTTC.

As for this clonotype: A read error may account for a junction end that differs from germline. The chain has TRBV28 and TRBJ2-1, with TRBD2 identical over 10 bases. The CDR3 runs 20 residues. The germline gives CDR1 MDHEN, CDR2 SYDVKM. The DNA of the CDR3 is TGTGCCTGCAGTTCTCCCTCTTCGGTTTTAGCGGGAGGCAGCCCCAATAAGCAGTTCTTC. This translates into CACSSPSSVLAGGSPNKQFF.

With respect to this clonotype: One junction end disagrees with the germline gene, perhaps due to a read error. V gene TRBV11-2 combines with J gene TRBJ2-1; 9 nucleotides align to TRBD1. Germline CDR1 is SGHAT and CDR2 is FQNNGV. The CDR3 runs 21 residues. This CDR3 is CVSSLEQGARRERGYYNEQFF. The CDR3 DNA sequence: TGTGTCAGCAGCTTAGAACAGGGGGCGAGGCGGGAGAGGGGGTATTACAATGAGCAGTTCTTC.

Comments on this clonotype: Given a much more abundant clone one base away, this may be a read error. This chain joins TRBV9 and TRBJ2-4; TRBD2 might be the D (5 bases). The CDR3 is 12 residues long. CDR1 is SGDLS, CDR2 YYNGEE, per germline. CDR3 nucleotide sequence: TGTACCAGCAATGACGGGGAAAACATTCAGTACTTC. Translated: CTSNDGENIQYF. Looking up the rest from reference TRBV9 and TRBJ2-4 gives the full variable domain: DSGVTQTPKHLITATGQRVTLRCSPRSGDLSVYWYQQSLDQGLQFLIQYYNGEERAKGNILERFSAQQFPDLHSELNLSSLELGDSALYFCTSNDGENIQYFGAGTRLSVL.

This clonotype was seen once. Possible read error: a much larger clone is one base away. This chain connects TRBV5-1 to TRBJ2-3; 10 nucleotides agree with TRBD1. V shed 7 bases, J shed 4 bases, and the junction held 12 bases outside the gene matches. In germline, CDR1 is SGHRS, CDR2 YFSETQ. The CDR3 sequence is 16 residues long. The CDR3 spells CASGPGTGVNSDTQYF. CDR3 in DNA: TGCGCCAGCGGCCCAGGGACAGGGGTCAATTCAGATACGCAGTATTTT.